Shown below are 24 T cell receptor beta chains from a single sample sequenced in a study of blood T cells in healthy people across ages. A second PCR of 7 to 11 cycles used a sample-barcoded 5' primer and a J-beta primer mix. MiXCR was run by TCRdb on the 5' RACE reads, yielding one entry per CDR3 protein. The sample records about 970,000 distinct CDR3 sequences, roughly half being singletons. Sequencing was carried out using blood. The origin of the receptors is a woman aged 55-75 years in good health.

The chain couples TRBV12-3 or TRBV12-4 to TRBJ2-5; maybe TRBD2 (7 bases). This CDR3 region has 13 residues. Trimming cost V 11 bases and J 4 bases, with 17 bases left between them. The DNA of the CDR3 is TGTGCCGGCCAACGGCGGGGGCTAGAGACCCAGTACTTC. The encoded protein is CAGQRRGLETQYF.

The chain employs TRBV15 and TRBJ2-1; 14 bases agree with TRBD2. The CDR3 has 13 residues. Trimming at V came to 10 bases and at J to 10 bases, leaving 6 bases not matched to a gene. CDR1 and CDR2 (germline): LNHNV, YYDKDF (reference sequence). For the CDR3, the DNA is TGTGCCAGCGGGACTAGCGGGGGAGAAGAGCAGTTCTTC. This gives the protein CASGTSGGEEQFF.

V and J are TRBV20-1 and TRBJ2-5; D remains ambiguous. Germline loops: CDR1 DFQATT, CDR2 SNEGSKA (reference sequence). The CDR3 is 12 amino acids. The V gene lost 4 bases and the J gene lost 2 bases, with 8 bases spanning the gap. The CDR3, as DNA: TGCAGTGCTACTAACCAACAAGAGACCCAGTACTTC. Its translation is CSATNQQETQYF.

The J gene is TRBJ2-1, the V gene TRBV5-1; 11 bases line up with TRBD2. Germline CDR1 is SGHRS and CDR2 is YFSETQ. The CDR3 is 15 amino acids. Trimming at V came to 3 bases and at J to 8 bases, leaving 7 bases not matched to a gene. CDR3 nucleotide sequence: TGCGCCAGCAGCTCGCGGACTAGCGGGTTCCATGAGCAGTTCTTC. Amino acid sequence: CASSSRTSGFHEQFF.

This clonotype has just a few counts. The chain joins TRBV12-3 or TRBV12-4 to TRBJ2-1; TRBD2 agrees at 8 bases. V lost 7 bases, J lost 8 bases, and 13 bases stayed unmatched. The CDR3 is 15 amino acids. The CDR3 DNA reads TGTGCCAGCAAACCGGGACTAGTATTCCAAGATGAGCAGTTCTTC. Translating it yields CASKPGLVFQDEQFF.

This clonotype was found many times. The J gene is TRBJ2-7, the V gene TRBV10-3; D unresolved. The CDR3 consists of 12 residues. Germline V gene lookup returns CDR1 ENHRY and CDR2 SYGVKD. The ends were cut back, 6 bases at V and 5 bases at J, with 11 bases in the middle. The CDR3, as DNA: TGTGCCATCAGGGGCGGTACCGACGAGCAGTACTTC. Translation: CAIRGGTDEQYF.

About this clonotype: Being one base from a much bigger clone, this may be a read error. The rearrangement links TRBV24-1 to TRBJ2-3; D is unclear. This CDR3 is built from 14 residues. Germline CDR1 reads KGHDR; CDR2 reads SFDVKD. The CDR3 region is CAASDFIGGDTQYF. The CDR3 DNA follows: TGTGCCGCCAGTGATTTCATAGGTGGAGATACGCAGTATTTT.

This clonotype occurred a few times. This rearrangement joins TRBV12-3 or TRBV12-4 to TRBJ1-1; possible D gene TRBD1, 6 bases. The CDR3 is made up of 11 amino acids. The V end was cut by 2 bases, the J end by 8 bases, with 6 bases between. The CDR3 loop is CASSLRGEAFF. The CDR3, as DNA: TGTGCCAGCAGTTTAAGGGGGGAAGCTTTCTTT.

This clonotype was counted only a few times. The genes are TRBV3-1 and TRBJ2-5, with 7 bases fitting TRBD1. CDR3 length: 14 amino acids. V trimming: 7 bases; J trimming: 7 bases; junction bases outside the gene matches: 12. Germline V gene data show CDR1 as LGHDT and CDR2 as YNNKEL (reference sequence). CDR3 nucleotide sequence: TGTGCCAGCACCGGGGACAGAGTGGTCGGGACCCAGTACTTC. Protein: CASTGDRVVGTQYF.

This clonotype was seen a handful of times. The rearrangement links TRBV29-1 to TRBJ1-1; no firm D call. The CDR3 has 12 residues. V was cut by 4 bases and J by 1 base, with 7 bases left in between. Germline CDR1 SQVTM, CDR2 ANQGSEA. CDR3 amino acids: CSVVRGNTEAFF. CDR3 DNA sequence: TGCAGCGTTGTTCGGGGGAACACTGAAGCTTTCTTT.

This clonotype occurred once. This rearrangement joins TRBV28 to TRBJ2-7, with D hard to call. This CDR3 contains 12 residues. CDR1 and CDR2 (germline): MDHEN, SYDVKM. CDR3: CGVARGANEQYF. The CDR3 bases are TGTGGGGTCGCGCGCGGAGCCAACGAGCAGTACTTC. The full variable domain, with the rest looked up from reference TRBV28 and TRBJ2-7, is DVKVTQSSRYLVKRTGEKVFLECVQDMDHENMFWYRQDPGLGLRLIYFSYDVKMKEKGDIPEGYSVSREKKERFSLILESASTNQTSMYLCGVARGANEQYFGPGTRLTVT.

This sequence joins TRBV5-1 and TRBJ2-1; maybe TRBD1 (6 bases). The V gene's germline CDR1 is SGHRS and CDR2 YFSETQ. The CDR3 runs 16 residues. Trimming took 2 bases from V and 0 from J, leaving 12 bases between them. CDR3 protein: CASSLQGDTSYNEQFF. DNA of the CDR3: TGCGCCAGCAGCTTACAGGGCGACACCTCCTACAATGAGCAGTTCTTC.

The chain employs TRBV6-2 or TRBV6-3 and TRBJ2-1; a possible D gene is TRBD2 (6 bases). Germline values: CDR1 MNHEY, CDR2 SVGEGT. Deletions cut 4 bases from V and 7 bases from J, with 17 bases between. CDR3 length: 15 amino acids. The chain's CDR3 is CASSSERRERNEQFF. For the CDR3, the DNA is TGTGCCAGCAGTTCGGAGCGACGGGAGCGGAATGAGCAGTTCTTC.

CDR3: CATLQPLQGVRNTEAFF. The CDR3 DNA reads TGTGCCACCCTCCAGCCTCTCCAGGGGGTCAGAAACACTGAAGCTTTCTTT. This sequence joins TRBV7-9 and TRBJ1-1; TRBD1 agrees at 7 bases. Germline V gene sequence: CDR1 SEHNR, CDR2 FQNEAQ (reference sequence). This CDR3 spans 17 amino acids. The J segment lost 2 bases and the V segment lost 10 bases, leaving 19 bases of the junction unmatched.

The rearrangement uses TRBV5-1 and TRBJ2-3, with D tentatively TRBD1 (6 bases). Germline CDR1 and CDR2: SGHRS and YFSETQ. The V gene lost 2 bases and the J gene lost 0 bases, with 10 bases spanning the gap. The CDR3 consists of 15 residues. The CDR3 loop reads CASSLRTASTDTQYF. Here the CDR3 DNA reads TGCGCCAGCAGCTTACGGACAGCTAGCACAGATACGCAGTATTTT.

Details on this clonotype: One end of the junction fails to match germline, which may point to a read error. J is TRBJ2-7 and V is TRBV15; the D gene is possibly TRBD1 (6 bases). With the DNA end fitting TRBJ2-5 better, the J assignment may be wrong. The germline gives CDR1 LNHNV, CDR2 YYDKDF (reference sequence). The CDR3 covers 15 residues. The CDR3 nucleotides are TGTGTCACCAGCAGAGAAAGGGGGATGCGAGAGACCCAGTACTTC. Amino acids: CVTSRERGMRETQYF.

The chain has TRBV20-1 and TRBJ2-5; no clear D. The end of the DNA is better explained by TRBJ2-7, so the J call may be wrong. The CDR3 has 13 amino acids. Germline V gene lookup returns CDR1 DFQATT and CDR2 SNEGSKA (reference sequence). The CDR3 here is CSARDRKYYEQYF. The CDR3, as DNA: TGCAGTGCTAGAGATCGCAAGTACTACGAGCAGTACTTC.

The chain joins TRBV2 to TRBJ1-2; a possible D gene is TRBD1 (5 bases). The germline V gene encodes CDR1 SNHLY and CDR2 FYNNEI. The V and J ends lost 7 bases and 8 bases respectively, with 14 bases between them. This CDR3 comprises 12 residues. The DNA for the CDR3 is TGTGCCAGCATGGAAGGGACCGGAGGCTACACCTTC. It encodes CASMEGTGGYTF.

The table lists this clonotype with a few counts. CDR3 protein: CATSEGTPAYEQYF. CDR3 nucleotides: TGTGCCACCAGCGAGGGGACTCCAGCCTACGAGCAGTACTTC. The chain recombines TRBV15 with TRBJ2-7, with a weak D call TRBD2 (6 bases). CDR1 LNHNV and CDR2 YYDKDF come from the germline V gene (reference sequence). The CDR3 covers 14 residues. V lost 5 bases to trimming and J lost 2 bases, with 13 bases between them.

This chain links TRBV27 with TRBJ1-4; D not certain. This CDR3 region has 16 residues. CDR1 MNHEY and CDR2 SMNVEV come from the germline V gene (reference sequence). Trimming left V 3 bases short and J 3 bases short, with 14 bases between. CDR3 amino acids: CASSFMGGGPNEKLFF. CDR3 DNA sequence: TGTGCCAGCAGTTTTATGGGAGGAGGGCCTAATGAAAAACTGTTTTTT.

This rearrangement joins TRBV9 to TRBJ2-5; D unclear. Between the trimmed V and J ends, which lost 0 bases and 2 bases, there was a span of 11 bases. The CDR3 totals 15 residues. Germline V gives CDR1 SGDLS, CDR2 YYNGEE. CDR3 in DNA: TGTGCCAGCAGCGTAGGACCCACAGCGCAAGAGACCCAGTACTTC. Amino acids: CASSVGPTAQETQYF.

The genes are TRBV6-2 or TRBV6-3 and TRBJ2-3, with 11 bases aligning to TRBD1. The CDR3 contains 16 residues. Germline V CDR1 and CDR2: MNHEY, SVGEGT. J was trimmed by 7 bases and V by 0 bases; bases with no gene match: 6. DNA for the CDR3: TGTGCCAGCAGTTACTCGCGGACAGGGGGCAAGTATACGCAGTATTTT. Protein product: CASSYSRTGGKYTQYF.

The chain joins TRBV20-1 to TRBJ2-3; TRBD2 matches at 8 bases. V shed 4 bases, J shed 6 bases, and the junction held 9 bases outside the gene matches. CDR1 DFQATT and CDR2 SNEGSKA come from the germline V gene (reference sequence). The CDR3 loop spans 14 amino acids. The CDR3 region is CSAMSGLGMDTQYF. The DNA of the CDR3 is TGCAGTGCTATGTCGGGACTAGGTATGGATACGCAGTATTTT.

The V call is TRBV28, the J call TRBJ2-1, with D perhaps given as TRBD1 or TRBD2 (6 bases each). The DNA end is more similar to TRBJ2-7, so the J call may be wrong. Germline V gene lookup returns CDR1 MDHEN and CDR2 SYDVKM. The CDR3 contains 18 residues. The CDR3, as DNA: TGTGCCAGCAGTTTCGATCGGGGGCCCAAGATTTCCTACAATGAGCAGTACTTC. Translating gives CASSFDRGPKISYNEQYF.